One TCR beta chain is described in this entry. Germline V gene data show CDR1 as MNHEY and CDR2 as SVGAGI. This CDR3 region has 13 residues. V gave up 2 bases and J gave up 2 bases, with 6 bases separating them. Study processing details: The authors estimated nucleated cell counts from reference gene primer amplification. Method: immunoSEQ multiplex PCR; TCRdb's copy keeps in-frame clones and lacks some. From that table come the V and J calls and clone size; the DNA was used to work out D and trimming. Among around 200,000 clones listed, less than 90% were seen once. The sample is drawn from a study of blood T cell repertoires in COVID-19. Across the study: Sources were T cells, B-cell-depleted T cells, or PBMCs; the material itself was cDNA or gDNA.

The sequenced material came from peripheral blood. This sequence originates from a woman aged 40-49 years with acute or convalescent COVID-19. J is TRBJ2-5 and V is TRBV6-5; TRBD2 might be the D (5 bases). For the CDR3, the DNA is TGTGCCAGCAGTTACGGGAGTCAAGAGACCCAGTACTTC. Residues: CASSYGSQETQYF.